This section outlines one TCR beta chain sequence together with its context. Its antigen remains unknown. This sample stems from a study of shared clonotypes between healthy human individuals. Study results and limitations: Naive subsets generally had larger estimated richness than memory subsets. Only a few donors were included, so the genetic and exposure-history diversity represented was limited.

It was at deep level that the assay was run. Genomic DNA belonging to each subset was distributed in equal measure over several immunoSEQ plates. Clones were sequenced by immunoSEQ multiplex PCR, and TCRdb holds only the in-frame ones, with some missing. Of about 600,000 clones listed, almost 97% are singletons. The length of the CDR3 is 14 residues. Trimming took off 1 base at V and 8 bases at J, with 14 bases between the two ends. Germline V gives CDR1 WNHNN, CDR2 SYGVQD (reference sequence). The source material was naive CD4+ T cells sorted from blood. The subset denotes: CD45RA+ positively selected. This TCR derives from a young woman in good health. The rearrangement joins TRBV10-1 to TRBJ1-2; D is uncertain. The DNA for the CDR3 is TGCGCCAGCAGTGAGTACTTCATTAGAGTGGGCTACACCTTC. Translation: CASSEYFIRVGYTF.